The source of this T cell receptor beta chain is a study of shared clonotypes between healthy human individuals. Study-level results: Clonotype sharing among donors likely depends on sequencing depth.

Naive CD8 cells were CD45RO-negative, positively selected for CCR7, excluding terminally differentiated effector memory CD45RA+ cells. Trimming took 0 bases from V and 0 from J, leaving 10 bases between them. Germline CDR1 SGHDT, CDR2 YYEEEE. The length of the CDR3 is 16 residues. A remark on this clone: What it binds is unknown. Other DNA sequences in this sample translate to the same CDR3.

The table came from immunoSEQ multiplex PCR; TCRdb's copy has only in-frame clones and leaves some out. The repertoire consists of around 2,000,000 clones, with approximately 94% occurring once and the leading ten covering 1.5% to 2%. J is TRBJ2-1 and V is TRBV5-6, with D possibly matching TRBD2 (5 bases). The clonotype originates from a man aged 18 to 29 in good health. Some clones in this sample may be carry-over from other donors' samples. Sequencing was performed on naive CD8+ T cells from PBMCs. The CDR3 loop reads CASSLVGGSSYNEQFF. CDR3 nucleotide sequence: TGTGCCAGCAGCTTGGTCGGAGGATCCTCCTACAATGAGCAGTTCTTC.